These 23 T cell receptor beta chains originate from one sample sequenced in a study of T-cell reconstitution after alpha-beta-depleted transplantation in children. Unique molecular identifiers were used to barcode this TCRbeta library. One entry per CDR3 protein, called by TCRdb with MiXCR from the PCR reads. The sample contains approximately 490,000 distinct CDR3 sequences, 12% of which appear only once. The source material was PBMCs from the stem cell graft donor, sampled from the stem cell graft. The receptors shown here come from a human donor who donated a stem cell graft to a child with combined immunodeficiency.

The table lists this clonotype with a few counts. The chain recombines TRBV6-1 with TRBJ1-6; the match to TRBD1 covers 8 bases. The V gene's germline CDR1 is MNHNS and CDR2 SASEGT. The CDR3 has 16 residues. The trim removed 5 bases at V and 2 bases at J, leaving 5 bases unmatched. CDR3 in amino acids: CASSPHRGAYNSPLHF. CDR3 DNA: TGTGCCAGCAGTCCCCACAGGGGGGCCTATAATTCACCCCTCCACTTT.

This clonotype was observed at least ten times. The V gene is TRBV24-1, the J gene TRBJ2-5; 7 nucleotides line up with TRBD1. V shed 4 bases and J 4 bases; nucleotides not matched to a gene: 5. The CDR3 consists of 14 residues. Germline V gene lookup returns CDR1 KGHDR and CDR2 SFDVKD. The CDR3 protein is CATSDDRVGETQYF. The CDR3 nucleotides read TGTGCCACCAGTGACGACAGGGTTGGAGAGACCCAGTACTTC.

Many counts were recorded for this clonotype. V is TRBV21-1 and J is TRBJ1-6; the DNA was not compared with TRBD1, the D call given in the table. TRBV21-1 is designated a pseudogene. The CDR3 extends over 14 amino acids. The CDR3, as DNA: TGTGCCAGCTCCCAGCCCGGGAGCAATTCACCCCTCCACTTT. Its protein product is CASSQPGSNSPLHF.

This clonotype came up many times. The CDR3 nucleotides are TGTGCCAGCAGTTTAAGGGACAGTTCCTACAATGAGCAGTTCTTC. It is translated as CASSLRDSSYNEQFF. The chain couples TRBV6-5 to TRBJ2-1, with 7 bases identical to TRBD1. Losses at the gene ends were 4 bases for V and 1 base for J; bases not matched to a gene: 4. The CDR3 is 15 residues long. CDR1 MNHEY and CDR2 SVGAGI come from the germline V gene.

This clonotype occurred many times. The V gene is TRBV6-1, the J gene TRBJ2-7, with D possibly matching TRBD1 (6 bases). The CDR3 spans 14 residues. Germline V gene sequence: CDR1 MNHNS, CDR2 SASEGT. V was trimmed by 6 bases and J by 4 bases, leaving 16 bases between them. The CDR3 DNA sequence: TGTGCCAGCAGCGAACGGGACATCCCTTACGAGCAGTACTTC. It yields the protein CASSERDIPYEQYF.

This clonotype was found a few times. The V call is TRBV7-3, the J call TRBJ2-1; D ambiguous. The CDR3 sequence is 13 residues long. Germline V gene data show CDR1 as SGHTA and CDR2 as FQGTGA. The V gene lost 5 bases and the J gene lost 8 bases, with 13 bases spanning the gap. CDR3 in DNA: TGTGCCAGCAGCCTCATGGCCCTGGATGAGCAGTTCTTC. It encodes CASSLMALDEQFF.

This chain connects TRBV15 to TRBJ2-7; weak D call: TRBD1 (6 bases). This CDR3 contains 14 residues. Trimming removed 3 bases from V and 2 bases from J, with 11 bases in between. CDR1 is LNHNV and CDR2 is YYDKDF in the germline V gene (reference sequence). Written as DNA, the CDR3 is TGTGCCACCAGCAGGGGAGACAGGCCCTACGAGCAGTACTTC. It codes for CATSRGDRPYEQYF.

The table lists this clonotype with many counts. The CDR3, as DNA: TGTGCCAGCAGTCGACAGGGGGCGTGGGTCAATGAGCAGTTCTTC. It codes for CASSRQGAWVNEQFF. The rearrangement links TRBV5-5 to TRBJ2-1, with 10 bases identical to TRBD1. Germline V gives CDR1 SGHKS, CDR2 YYEKEE (reference sequence). CDR3 size: 15 residues. V trimming: 5 bases; J trimming: 6 bases; junction bases outside the gene matches: 8. Full variable domain (missing parts from reference TRBV5-5 and TRBJ2-1): DAGVTQSPTHLIKTRGQQVTLRCSPISGHKSVSWYQQVLGQGPQFIFQYYEKEERGRGNFPDRFSARQFPNYSSELNVNALLLGDSALYLCASSRQGAWVNEQFFGPGTRLTVL.

This clonotype appeared a few times. The chain combines TRBV18 with TRBJ2-1; 10 positions match TRBD2. The CDR3 is 16 amino acids. Trimming at V came to 2 bases and at J to 9 bases, leaving 10 bases not matched to a gene. The V gene's germline CDR1 is KGHSH and CDR2 LQKENI. Written as DNA, the CDR3 is TGTGCCAGCTCACCAGAAGCGGGGGGGCCCCTAGGTGAGCAGTTCTTC. Amino acids: CASSPEAGGPLGEQFF.

A few counts support this clonotype. CDR3 in amino acids: CASSSLLAGWNNEQFF. The CDR3 DNA sequence: TGTGCCAGCAGCTCTCTACTAGCGGGGTGGAACAATGAGCAGTTCTTC. V and J are TRBV28 and TRBJ2-1, with TRBD2 identical over 10 bases. Germline V CDR1 and CDR2: MDHEN, SYDVKM. CDR3 size: 16 residues. Germline trimming cut 6 bases from V and 5 bases from J; bases unmatched to any gene: 10.

The J gene is TRBJ1-4, the V gene TRBV5-6, with a tentative D call TRBD1 (5 bases). Germline values: CDR1 SGHDT, CDR2 YYEEEE. CDR3 length equals 14 residues. With 1 base removed from V and 1 base from J, the gap between germline ends came to 5 bases. CDR3 region: CASSLRGTNEKLFF. CDR3 coding DNA: TGTGCCAGCAGCTTGAGGGGAACTAATGAAAAACTGTTTTTT.

This clonotype was seen only a few times. This rearrangement joins TRBV20-1 to TRBJ1-5; 7 bases agree with TRBD1. The V gene end was trimmed by 3 bases and the J gene end by 6 bases; junction bases not matched to a gene: 14. The germline gives CDR1 DFQATT, CDR2 SNEGSKA (reference sequence). The CDR3 sequence is 16 residues long. CDR3 DNA: TGCAGTGCTAGGAGGCTGGGGGACAGCCCCGCTCAGCCCCAGCATTTT. Residues: CSARRLGDSPAQPQHF.

The rearrangement joins TRBV7-2 to TRBJ2-4; D unclear. Trimming cost V 1 base and J 4 bases, with 14 bases left between them. The CDR3 is 16 amino acids. Germline CDR1 SGHTA, CDR2 FQGNSA. CDR3 in DNA: TGTGCCAGCAGCTTAGGACTCGCTGCTGGAAAAAACATTCAGTACTTC. This translates into CASSLGLAAGKNIQYF.

This clonotype showed up many times. This chain links TRBV4-2 with TRBJ2-5; 11 positions match TRBD2. The V gene's germline CDR1 is LGHNA and CDR2 YNFKEQ. With 4 bases clipped from V and 3 bases from J, the junction kept 1 base outside the gene matches. There are 14 residues in the CDR3. The CDR3 sequence is CASSPTSGKETQYF. CDR3 coding DNA: TGTGCCAGCAGCCCGACTAGCGGGAAAGAGACCCAGTACTTC.

This clonotype was counted at least ten times. This chain links TRBV25-1 with TRBJ2-5, with D possibly being TRBD2 (5 bases). There are 15 residues in the CDR3. Germline assignment: CDR1 MGHDK and CDR2 SYGVNS. V lost 2 bases and J 4 bases, leaving 14 bases between the germline ends. For the CDR3, the DNA is TGTGCCAGCAGTGAAGGAGTTGGAGGCCCAGAGACCCAGTACTTC. Protein product: CASSEGVGGPETQYF.

This clonotype was observed a handful of times. The rearrangement joins TRBV7-2 to TRBJ1-4; D is unresolved. Per germline, CDR1 SGHTA and CDR2 FQGNSA. The V end was cut by 1 base, the J end by 7 bases, with 13 bases between. The CDR3 extends over 15 amino acids. Here the CDR3 reads CASSLVSNRGEKLFF. CDR3 DNA: TGTGCCAGCAGCTTAGTCTCTAATCGCGGTGAAAAACTGTTTTTT.

This clonotype has ten or more counts. The V gene is TRBV7-9, the J gene TRBJ1-1; D gene uncertain. V was trimmed by 4 bases and J by 4 bases, leaving 10 bases between them. The germline V gene has CDR1 SEHNR and CDR2 FQNEAQ (reference sequence). CDR3 length equals 13 residues. The CDR3 reads CASSYEKGTEAFF. The DNA of the CDR3 is TGTGCCAGCAGCTACGAAAAGGGCACTGAAGCTTTCTTT.

This clonotype was detected many times. This sequence joins TRBV12-3 or TRBV12-4 and TRBJ1-1; D gene ambiguous. V gave up 5 bases and J gave up 1 base, with 8 bases separating them. The CDR3 has 13 amino acids. CDR3: CASSPNRNTEAFF. In DNA form, the CDR3 reads TGTGCCAGCAGTCCGAACAGGAACACTGAAGCTTTCTTT.

This clonotype has a count of ten or more. The rearrangement uses TRBV29-1 and TRBJ2-7; a possible D gene is TRBD1 (7 bases). The CDR3 totals 14 residues. Per the germline V gene, CDR1 is SQVTM and CDR2 is ANQGSEA. Here the CDR3 reads CRQEGASETYEQYF. In DNA, the CDR3 is TGCAGACAAGAGGGGGCTAGCGAAACCTACGAGCAGTACTTC.

In this sample, this clonotype turned up a few times. The chain joins TRBV20-1 to TRBJ2-5, with 7 nucleotides matching TRBD2. Looked up from germline, CDR1 is DFQATT and CDR2 is SNEGSKA (reference sequence). V trimming: 0 bases; J trimming: 5 bases; junction bases outside the gene matches: 15. The CDR3 contains 17 residues. As DNA, the CDR3 is TGCAGTGCTAGAGATCAGGGCGGGAGTGCCGGGATGGAGACCCAGTACTTC. Translated, it gives CSARDQGGSAGMETQYF.

The table lists this clonotype with many counts. This chain connects TRBV4-3 to TRBJ2-1, with D possibly being TRBD1 or TRBD2 (5 bases each). Per germline, CDR1 LGHNA and CDR2 YSLEER. This CDR3 region has 16 residues. Trimming shortened V by 0 bases and J by 3 bases, and 12 bases separated the two germline ends. CDR3 residues: CASSQDSRGYYNEQFF. In DNA, the CDR3 is TGCGCCAGCAGCCAAGATTCTCGGGGCTACTACAATGAGCAGTTCTTC.

This clonotype showed up many times. This chain connects TRBV5-6 to TRBJ1-2; the D is unclear. This CDR3 has 12 residues. Germline V CDR1 and CDR2: SGHDT, YYEEEE. V dropped 4 bases and J dropped 8 bases, with 12 bases sitting between them. CDR3 DNA sequence: TGTGCCAGCAGCATGGTCTTCAGCGGCTACACCTTC. The encoded protein is CASSMVFSGYTF.

This clonotype was recorded many times. The J gene is TRBJ2-1, the V gene TRBV20-1; 7 nucleotides agree with TRBD2. The CDR3 is 14 amino acids. CDR1 is DFQATT and CDR2 is SNEGSKA in the germline V gene (reference sequence). Unmatched junction bases numbered 11, after V lost 3 bases and J lost 9 bases. The CDR3 DNA reads TGCAGTGCTAGTTTACTAAGCGGGGTCGGTGAGCAGTTCTTC. Protein product: CSASLLSGVGEQFF.